The 18 T cell receptor beta chains presented below share a single source sample, sequenced in a study of identical twins (dated by TCRdb to 2016 to 2017). The library was generated by 5' RACE. The sequencer listed for this sample is Illumina HiSeq 2000. TCRdb itself trimmed the public reads at Q25 with fastp, ran MiXCR and retained productive beta chains. Merged by CDR3 protein, the rows form single entries marked with the most common genes and DNA. Recorded for this sample are around 1.7 million distinct CDR3 sequences; roughly 35% of them occurred a single time. Approximately 0.29% of the sample is in the top ten clones. The sequencing input was cord blood. Receptor source: a newborn girl in good health.

The sample holds a few counts of this clonotype. V gene TRBV5-1 combines with J gene TRBJ2-1; no reliable D call. CDR1 and CDR2 from the germline V gene are SGHRS and YFSETQ. There are 15 residues in the CDR3. V lost 2 bases, J lost 5 bases, and 14 bases lay in between. The CDR3 spells CASSLGPYRDNEQFF. The CDR3 region has the DNA TGCGCCAGCAGCTTAGGGCCCTATAGAGACAATGAGCAGTTCTTC.

This clonotype was recorded only once. The gene calls are TRBV6-6 and TRBJ1-5; tentative D call: TRBD1 (5 bases). Germline loops: CDR1 MNHNY, CDR2 SVGAGI (reference sequence). The CDR3 is 14 residues long. The V and J ends lost 6 bases and 4 bases respectively, with 13 bases between them. The CDR3 coding sequence is TGTGCCAGCAGAGACAGATACCTTAATCAGCCCCAGCATTTT. Its translation is CASRDRYLNQPQHF.

This clonotype was seen at least ten times. The DNA of the CDR3 is TGTGCCAGCAGTTTCCAAGCTAGCGCGACAAACATTCAGTACTTC. This gives the protein CASSFQASATNIQYF. The chain employs TRBV12-3 or TRBV12-4 and TRBJ2-4, with a weak D call TRBD2 (6 bases). V was trimmed by 3 bases and J by 6 bases, leaving 15 bases between them. This CDR3 is built from 15 residues.

This chain uses TRBV28 with TRBJ1-2; the D is unclear. This CDR3 spans 12 amino acids. Trimming removed 3 bases from V and 7 bases from J, with 9 bases in between. Germline CDR1 and CDR2: MDHEN and SYDVKM. CDR3: CASSFRLGGYTF. The CDR3 bases are TGTGCCAGCAGTTTTCGCCTGGGTGGCTACACCTTC.

This rearrangement joins TRBV4-2 to TRBJ2-5; no reliable D call. This CDR3 has 14 amino acids. From germline, CDR1 is LGHNA and CDR2 YNFKEQ. Trimming took off 4 bases at V and 11 bases at J, with 20 bases between the two ends. CDR3 DNA: TGTGCCAGCAGCCCGAAAGCCCCGCACAATGAGCAGTACTTC. It encodes CASSPKAPHNEQYF.

This clonotype was observed many times. V gene TRBV5-1 combines with J gene TRBJ2-1; 10 nucleotides match TRBD2. This CDR3 spans 16 amino acids. CDR1 and CDR2 from the germline V gene are SGHRS and YFSETQ. The J segment lost 7 bases and the V segment lost 5 bases, leaving 12 bases of the junction unmatched. The chain's CDR3 is CASRHIAGGPSNEQFF. The CDR3 bases are TGCGCCAGCAGACATATAGCGGGAGGTCCTAGTAATGAGCAGTTCTTC.

This chain joins TRBV21-1 and TRBJ2-1; the table's TRBD2 call for D was not verified on the DNA. TRBV21-1 is a recognized pseudogene. The CDR3 totals 13 residues. CDR3 DNA sequence: TGTGCCAGCAGCAAAGAGGGAGGGTATGAGCAGTTCTTC. Protein product: CASSKEGGYEQFF.

There are many counts of this clonotype. V and J are TRBV6-5 and TRBJ2-5; 9 bases fit TRBD1. The germline V gene has CDR1 MNHEY and CDR2 SVGAGI. The CDR3 is 13 residues long. V lost 6 bases, J lost 3 bases, and 2 bases stayed unmatched. DNA for the CDR3: TGTGCCAGCAGAACAGGGGGCAAAGAGACCCAGTACTTC. Its protein is CASRTGGKETQYF.

This sequence joins TRBV6-6 and TRBJ1-5; 7 nucleotides agree with TRBD1. V was clipped by 3 bases and J by 2 bases; unmatched bases: 7. This CDR3 has 16 residues. Germline V gene lookup returns CDR1 MNHNY and CDR2 SVGAGI (reference sequence). The CDR3 DNA is TGTGCCAGCAGTTATCGACAGGGTCGAGGCAATCAGCCCCAGCATTTT. This gives the protein CASSYRQGRGNQPQHF.

The chain uses TRBV3-1 and TRBJ2-5; 10 bases are a match to TRBD2. The V gene end was trimmed by 0 bases and the J gene end by 0 bases; junction bases not matched to a gene: 1. CDR1 is LGHDT and CDR2 is YNNKEL in the germline V gene (reference sequence). CDR3 length: 16 amino acids. CDR3 nucleotides: TGTGCCAGCAGCCAAGAAGGACTAGCGGACCAAGAGACCCAGTACTTC. Translating it yields CASSQEGLADQETQYF.

This rearrangement joins TRBV9 to TRBJ1-2; perhaps TRBD1 as D (5 bases). The CDR3 totals 15 residues. V lost 0 bases, J lost 7 bases, and 16 bases lay in between. Germline V gene sequence: CDR1 SGDLS, CDR2 YYNGEE. CDR3 coding DNA: TGTGCCAGCAGCGTAGCTCGGGGCACCTTTGGTGGCTACACCTTC. This translates into CASSVARGTFGGYTF.

The chain is built from TRBV6-2 or TRBV6-3 and TRBJ2-7; D tentatively fits TRBD1 or TRBD2 (5 bases each). V gave up 6 bases and J gave up 2 bases, with 20 bases separating them. CDR1 is MNHEY and CDR2 is SVGEGT in the germline V gene. This CDR3 is built from 16 residues. CDR3 protein: CASSREVRDPAYEQYF. The DNA for the CDR3 is TGTGCCAGCAGCCGTGAAGTCCGGGACCCTGCCTACGAGCAGTACTTC.

This clonotype was observed a few times. This chain uses TRBV12-3 or TRBV12-4 with TRBJ2-7; TRBD1 matches 8 bases. The CDR3 totals 15 residues. Losses at the gene ends were 5 bases for V and 1 base for J; bases not matched to a gene: 7. Here the CDR3 reads CASSAGQGFSYEQYF. The CDR3 DNA reads TGTGCCAGCAGTGCCGGACAGGGTTTTTCCTACGAGCAGTACTTC.

This clonotype has a handful of counts. The genes are TRBV7-2 and TRBJ1-1, with D perhaps matching TRBD1 (5 bases). The CDR3 is 13 amino acids. V was shortened by 2 bases and J by 5 bases, with 9 bases between the two germline ends. Germline V lookup: CDR1 SGHTA, CDR2 FQGNSA. The CDR3 sequence: CASSLFGQTEAFF. CDR3 sequence (DNA): TGTGCCAGCAGCTTATTCGGACAAACTGAAGCTTTCTTT.

This clonotype showed up just a few times. The chain recombines TRBV11-2 with TRBJ2-1; TRBD2 agrees at 7 bases. Germline lookup yields CDR1 SGHAT and CDR2 FQNNGV. The CDR3 sequence is 15 residues long. V shed 7 bases, J shed 5 bases, and the junction held 11 bases outside the gene matches. CDR3 sequence (DNA): TGTGCCAGCACCCTAATGGGGGGGTATAACAATGAGCAGTTCTTC. This encodes CASTLMGGYNNEQFF. Complete variable domain (other parts from reference TRBV11-2 and TRBJ2-1): EAGVAQSPRYKIIEKRQSVAFWCNPISGHATLYWYQQILGQGPKLLIQFQNNGVVDDSQLPKDRFSAERLKGVDSTLKIQPAKLEDSAVYLCASTLMGGYNNEQFFGPGTRLTVL.

This clonotype was seen only a few times. The chain uses TRBV5-1 and TRBJ1-1; D uncertain. The CDR3 spans 13 residues. Germline V gene lookup returns CDR1 SGHRS and CDR2 YFSETQ. V shed 2 bases and J shed 4 bases, with 9 bases lying between them. This chain's CDR3 is CASSFVSGTEAFF. The CDR3 DNA is TGCGCCAGCAGCTTTGTGAGTGGCACTGAAGCTTTCTTT.

The CDR3 DNA is TGTGCCAGCAGTGTTAGGTTGGTCCTCTATGGCTACACCTTC. It translates to CASSVRLVLYGYTF. The rearrangement links TRBV2 to TRBJ1-2; D is unclear. Germline V lookup: CDR1 SNHLY, CDR2 FYNNEI. The V gene lost 4 bases and the J gene lost 4 bases, with 13 bases spanning the gap. The CDR3 consists of 14 residues.

Comments on this clonotype: A much more abundant neighbour one base away suggests this may be a read error. The V gene is TRBV2, the J gene TRBJ1-5; TRBD1 matches 8 bases. The V gene's germline CDR1 is SNHLY and CDR2 FYNNEI. J gave up 3 bases and V 4 bases, and 2 bases lay outside the gene matches. This CDR3 spans 14 amino acids. The CDR3 DNA reads as TGTGCCAGCAGTGGGGGACAGGCCAATCAGCCCCAGCATTTT. Translation gives CASSGGQANQPQHF.